This passage covers 18 T cell receptor beta chains from one sample sequenced in a study of neurological immune-mediated disorders. From the 5' RACE reads, TCRdb called clonotypes with MiXCR, one entry per CDR3 protein. The data hold 74,000 or so distinct CDR3 sequences, with about 9.5% observed a single time. Sequencing was performed on PBMCs. Receptor source: a man aged 45-60 years in good health.

This clonotype has at least ten counts. The chain joins TRBV7-9 to TRBJ2-7, with D perhaps matching TRBD1 (6 bases). The CDR3 has 16 residues. V lost 5 bases and J lost 2, with 19 bases in between. Germline V gene data show CDR1 as SEHNR and CDR2 as FQNEAQ (reference sequence). For the CDR3, the DNA is TGTGCCAGCAGCGGAGATGCCGGGCCAGGGGCCTACGAGCAGTACTTC. Its protein product is CASSGDAGPGAYEQYF.

This clonotype has at least ten counts. The chain uses TRBV7-2 and TRBJ2-3, with 7 nucleotides matching TRBD1. CDR1 is SGHTA, CDR2 FQGNSA, per germline. This CDR3 has 15 amino acids. V lost 0 bases to trimming and J lost 5 bases; unmatched junction nucleotides: 5. The CDR3 bases are TGTGCCAGCAGCTTAGCAGGGGGCTCAGGAGATACGCAGTATTTT. Its protein is CASSLAGGSGDTQYF.

This rearrangement joins TRBV2 to TRBJ2-7; TRBD1 aligns across 10 bases. Germline CDR1 SNHLY, CDR2 FYNNEI. This CDR3 is built from 15 residues. Unmatched junction bases numbered 11, after V lost 6 bases and J lost 6 bases. The CDR3 spells CASSSLGQGEGEQYF. CDR3 nucleotide sequence: TGTGCCAGCAGCTCCCTTGGACAGGGGGAGGGCGAGCAGTACTTC.

The sample holds many counts of this clonotype. The V call is TRBV3-1, the J call TRBJ2-3; TRBD2 matches at 12 bases. Losses at the gene ends were 5 bases for V and 6 bases for J; bases not matched to a gene: 6. Germline loops: CDR1 LGHDT, CDR2 YNNKEL (reference sequence). The CDR3 loop spans 15 amino acids. CDR3 loop: CASSIRTSGMDTQYF. Written as DNA, the CDR3 is TGTGCCAGCAGCATACGGACTAGCGGGATGGATACGCAGTATTTT.

The sample holds many counts of this clonotype. The chain uses TRBV12-3 or TRBV12-4 and TRBJ1-1; 9 nucleotides align to TRBD1. This CDR3 spans 12 amino acids. Losses at the gene ends were 7 bases for V and 5 bases for J; bases not matched to a gene: 2. CDR3 in DNA: TGTGCCAGCACGGACAGGGGTACTGAAGCTTTCTTT. Its protein product is CASTDRGTEAFF.

This clonotype was picked up many times. The chain joins TRBV4-1 to TRBJ2-4, with 9 bases lining up with TRBD2. Per the germline V gene, CDR1 is MGHRA and CDR2 is YSYEKL. This CDR3 is built from 17 residues. V dropped 3 bases and J dropped 0; count of bases not matched to a gene: 6. The CDR3 here is CASSQQAGGLAKNIQYF. In nucleotides, the CDR3 is TGCGCCAGCAGCCAGCAGGCGGGAGGGCTAGCCAAAAACATTCAGTACTTC.

This clonotype has at least ten counts. The chain carries TRBV10-3 and TRBJ1-2; tentatively, D is TRBD1 (5 bases). Germline values: CDR1 ENHRY, CDR2 SYGVKD. CDR3 size: 14 residues. V lost 6 bases and J lost 5, with 16 bases in between. The CDR3 DNA sequence: TGTGCCATCAGCTGGGGACTAAGTCGGTATGGCTACACCTTC. Its translation: CAISWGLSRYGYTF.

The chain joins TRBV5-1 to TRBJ2-1, with 10 bases lining up with TRBD2. CDR3 size: 19 residues. Trimming took 4 bases from V and 0 from J; bases not matched to a gene: 13. CDR1 is SGHRS and CDR2 is YFSETQ in the germline V gene. The CDR3 coding sequence is TGCGCCAGCAGCGCCTTAGCGGGGGGTTCATCACGCTCCTACAATGAGCAGTTCTTC. Translation: CASSALAGGSSRSYNEQFF.

This clonotype has ten or more counts. The V and J genes are TRBV27 and TRBJ2-5; D might be TRBD2 (5 bases). CDR1 and CDR2 (germline): MNHEY, SMNVEV (reference sequence). V shed 1 base and J shed 4 bases, with 10 bases lying between them. The CDR3 is 14 amino acids. Here the CDR3 reads CASSLLNRGETQYF. Written as DNA, the CDR3 is TGTGCCAGCAGTTTATTAAATCGGGGAGAGACCCAGTACTTC.

This clonotype was found many times. The chain is built from TRBV5-1 and TRBJ2-1; 10 bases are a match to TRBD2. The CDR3 has 15 residues. Germline V gene sequence: CDR1 SGHRS, CDR2 YFSETQ. V dropped 0 bases and J dropped 6; count of bases not matched to a gene: 3. CDR3 sequence reads: CASSLVPSGSNEQFF. The DNA of the CDR3 is TGCGCCAGCAGCTTGGTGCCTAGCGGGAGCAATGAGCAGTTCTTC. The whole variable domain, filled in from reference TRBV5-1 and TRBJ2-1, reads KAGVTQTPRYLIKTRGQQVTLSCSPISGHRSVSWYQQTPGQGLQFLFEYFSETQRNKGNFPGRFSGRQFSNSRSEMNVSTLELGDSALYLCASSLVPSGSNEQFFGPGTRLTVL.

This clonotype was seen repeatedly, ten times or more. The chain has TRBV10-3 and TRBJ2-5; TRBD1 agrees at 11 bases. Germline CDR1 reads ENHRY; CDR2 reads SYGVKD. The CDR3 consists of 18 residues. The ends lost 3 bases at V and 1 base at J; junction bases unmatched: 10. CDR3 DNA: TGTGCCATCAGTGACCGTCCTCCGGGACAGGGGGTCCAAGAGACCCAGTACTTC. Protein product: CAISDRPPGQGVQETQYF.

Many counts were recorded for this clonotype. The J gene is TRBJ1-1, the V gene TRBV20-1; D is unclear. Trimming cost V 6 bases and J 1 base, with 21 bases left between them. The CDR3 loop spans 16 amino acids. CDR1 and CDR2 (germline): DFQATT, SNEGSKA (reference sequence). DNA for the CDR3: TGCAGTGCCCCGCCTCCGGTCCCCGGGCCGAACACTGAAGCTTTCTTT. This gives the protein CSAPPPVPGPNTEAFF.

This clonotype was seen ten or more times. The chain joins TRBV7-2 to TRBJ2-7, with 14 bases that match TRBD2. CDR1 is SGHTA, CDR2 FQGNSA, per germline. Trimming removed 6 bases from V and 5 bases from J; junction bases left unmatched: 6. The CDR3 has 15 residues. The DNA of the CDR3 is TGTGCCAGCAGATCACCGGGACTAGCGGGAGACGAGCAGTACTTC. This encodes CASRSPGLAGDEQYF.

This clonotype was seen at least ten times. The V gene is TRBV5-1, the J gene TRBJ2-7; TRBD2 matches 7 bases. Germline V gives CDR1 SGHRS, CDR2 YFSETQ. This CDR3 is 17 amino acids long. The V and J ends lost 4 bases and 0 bases, in that order; junction bases with no gene match: 13. The CDR3 nucleotides read TGCGCCAGCAGCCAAGACCCAAGTGGCGGGAGCTCCTACGAGCAGTACTTC. It translates to CASSQDPSGGSSYEQYF.

This clonotype occurred many times. The chain recombines TRBV11-2 with TRBJ2-5, with 10 bases aligning to TRBD2. The CDR3 covers 17 residues. In germline, CDR1 is SGHAT, CDR2 FQNNGV. V trimming: 3 bases; J trimming: 4 bases; junction bases outside the gene matches: 11. The CDR3 loop reads CASSFSRTSGPLETQYF. CDR3 sequence (DNA): TGTGCCAGCAGCTTCTCCCGGACTAGCGGCCCTTTAGAGACCCAGTACTTC.

This clonotype has a count of ten or more. The chain combines TRBV7-2 with TRBJ2-3; 7 bases line up with TRBD1. Germline loops: CDR1 SGHTA, CDR2 FQGNSA. The CDR3 is 14 amino acids. The V gene end was trimmed by 1 base and the J gene end by 3 bases; junction bases not matched to a gene: 1. The CDR3 DNA sequence: TGTGCCAGCAGCTTAGGGACAGGAACAGATACGCAGTATTTT. Protein: CASSLGTGTDTQYF.

This clonotype was counted ten times or more. CDR3 DNA sequence: TGTGCCACCAGTGATTCCCAATTAGAGACCCAGTACTTC. Protein sequence: CATSDSQLETQYF. The gene calls are TRBV24-1 and TRBJ2-5; D call uncertain. This CDR3 comprises 13 residues. Trimming took off 2 bases at V and 4 bases at J, with 7 bases between the two ends. Germline values: CDR1 KGHDR, CDR2 SFDVKD.

In this sample, this clonotype turned up many times. The V call is TRBV24-1, the J call TRBJ2-6; D is uncertain. The length of the CDR3 is 15 residues. Germline V gene sequence: CDR1 KGHDR, CDR2 SFDVKD. Trimming shortened V by 4 bases and J by 3 bases, and 9 bases separated the two germline ends. The CDR3, as DNA: TGTGCCACCAGTGACGCTGGGGTTGGGGCCAACGTCCTGACTTTC. Protein sequence: CATSDAGVGANVLTF.